This is a list of T cell receptor beta chains from one sample in a study of T-cell reconstitution after alpha-beta-depleted transplantation in children. TCRdb analysed the PCR reads with MiXCR anew, one entry per CDR3 protein. The sample has about 580,000 distinct CDR3 sequences, 25% to 30% seen once. The source material was PBMCs, sampled before TCRalphabeta/CD19-depleted stem cell transplant. The receptors come from a boy younger than two with Wiskott-Aldrich syndrome, due to receive a stem cell transplant. CDR3s include the opening cysteine and the closing phenylalanine or tryptophan. D genes are given only for firm matches. Part of the rows lack a size; the others show once, few, many or a class for expanded clones.

>TRBJ1-2|.|few|TRBV5-1
CASRFDRNYGYTF
TGCGCCAGCAGGTTCGACAGGAACTATGGCTACACCTTC
>TRBJ2-7|.|few|TRBV5-5
CASSLITGAYEQYF
TGTGCCAGCAGCTTGATCACGGGGGCCTACGAGCAGTACTTC
>TRBJ2-1|.|.|TRBV6-1
CASSDFKRQSDEQFF
TGTGCCAGCAGCGACTTCAAGCGGCAGAGCGATGAGCAGTTCTTC
>TRBJ2-4|TRBD2|many|TRBV18
CASSPTSGKNIQYF
TGTGCCAGCTCACCAACTAGCGGTAAAAACATTCAGTACTTC
>TRBJ2-1|.|few|TRBV4-2
CASRRERGNNEQFF
TGTGCCAGCCGACGGGAGAGGGGGAACAATGAGCAGTTCTTC
>TRBJ1-1|.|.|TRBV20-1
CSARPGGLDTEAFF
TGCAGTGCTAGGCCGGGGGGCCTTGACACTGAAGCTTTCTTT
>TRBJ1-2|.|.|TRBV7-9
CASSLDLRGNYGYTF
TGTGCCAGCAGCTTAGACCTCAGGGGAAACTATGGCTACACCTTC
>TRBJ2-7|.|.|TRBV18
CASSPPEGLVSYEQYF
TGTGCCAGCTCACCGCCTGAGGGGCTCGTCTCCTACGAGCAGTACTTC
>TRBJ2-1|.|.|TRBV11-2
CASSPTAEENEQFF
TGTGCCAGCAGCCCCACGGCTGAGGAGAATGAGCAGTTCTTC
>TRBJ1-2|.|few|TRBV20-1
CSAPRSVFYGYTF
TGCAGTGCTCCCCGCTCCGTTTTCTATGGCTACACCTTC
>TRBJ1-3|.|once|TRBV30
CAWRDNFSGNTIYF
TGTGCCTGGAGGGACAACTTTTCTGGAAACACCATATATTTT
>TRBJ2-2|.|few|TRBV5-1
CASSSGRPNTGELFF
TGCGCCAGCAGCTCGGGACGGCCGAACACCGGGGAGCTGTTTTTT
>TRBJ2-1|TRBD2|.|TRBV4-2
CASSHQLAGEDNEQFF
TGTGCCAGCAGCCACCAACTAGCGGGAGAGGACAATGAGCAGTTCTTC
>TRBJ1-2|TRBD1|.|TRBV3-1
CASSGRTGGEVYGYTF
TGTGCCAGCAGCGGTAGAACAGGGGGCGAGGTCTATGGCTACACCTTC
>TRBJ2-1|TRBD1|many|TRBV5-1
CASSPRDSSSYNEQFF
TGCGCCAGCAGCCCCCGGGACAGCAGCTCCTACAATGAGCAGTTCTTC
>TRBJ2-1|.|.|TRBV5-1
CASSLAQGLAYNEQFF
TGCGCCAGCAGCTTGGCCCAGGGACTGGCCTACAATGAGCAGTTCTTC
>TRBJ2-2|TRBD2|.|TRBV5-1
CASSLGTSSNTGELFF
TGCGCCAGCAGCCTCGGGACTAGCAGCAACACCGGGGAGCTGTTTTTT
>TRBJ2-4|.|.|TRBV20-1
CSASYRRLAKNIQYF
TGCAGTGCTAGTTACCGTCGGCTAGCCAAAAACATTCAGTACTTC
>TRBJ1-4|TRBD1|.|TRBV5-6
CASSIGQGTNEKLFF
TGTGCCAGCAGCATAGGACAGGGAACTAATGAAAAACTGTTTTTT
>TRBJ1-2|.|.|TRBV30
CAWRFKVYGYTF
TGTGCCTGGAGGTTCAAGGTTTATGGCTACACCTTC
>TRBJ2-3|TRBD2|.|TRBV20-1
CSARGQLAGNTDTQYF
TGCAGTGCTAGAGGGCAACTAGCGGGAAACACAGATACGCAGTATTTT
>TRBJ2-1|TRBD2|few|TRBV5-1
CASSRSRLAGGHHGGNEQFF
TGCGCCAGCAGCCGGAGCAGACTAGCGGGAGGCCACCATGGGGGAAATGAGCAGTTCTTC
>TRBJ2-7|TRBD1|.|TRBV28
CASTTDRDGYEQYF
TGTGCCAGCACTACAGACAGGGATGGCTACGAGCAGTACTTC
>TRBJ1-1|.|few|TRBV5-1
CASSLAMGSRTNTEAFF
TGCGCCAGCAGCTTGGCCATGGGGAGTAGAACGAACACTGAAGCTTTCTTT
>TRBJ1-1|.|.|TRBV5-1
CASSLVGINTEAFF
TGCGCCAGCAGCTTGGTCGGGATAAACACTGAAGCTTTCTTT
>TRBJ2-1|.|few|TRBV19
CASSTALGGKSAYNEQFF
TGTGCCAGTAGTACCGCCTTAGGCGGGAAATCGGCCTACAATGAGCAGTTCTTC
>TRBJ2-6|.|few|TRBV7-9
CASSLQGPSGANVLTF
TGTGCCAGCAGCTTGCAGGGGCCCTCTGGGGCCAACGTCCTGACTTTC
>TRBJ2-1|TRBD2|few|TRBV11-2
CASSIRPGLAAHNEQFF
TGTGCCAGCAGCATTAGACCGGGACTAGCGGCACACAATGAGCAGTTCTTC
>TRBJ2-3|TRBD2|.|TRBV4-1
CASSQRTSGRTDTQYF
TGCGCCAGCAGCCAACGGACTAGCGGGAGGACAGATACGCAGTATTTT
>TRBJ2-1|.|few|TRBV11-2
CASMPHGGWSYNEQFF
TGTGCCAGCATGCCCCACGGAGGGTGGTCCTACAATGAGCAGTTCTTC
>TRBJ1-4|.|many|TRBV28
CASSFQGTPTNEKLFF
TGTGCCAGCAGTTTTCAGGGGACCCCAACTAATGAAAAACTGTTTTTT
>TRBJ2-1|.|few|TRBV1
CTSSQDKPTSGVNEQFF
TGCACCAGCAGCCAAGATAAGCCCACTAGCGGGGTTAATGAGCAGTTCTTC
>TRBJ2-7|TRBD2|.|TRBV28
CASSLKGIGRALGQYF
TGTGCCAGCAGCTTGAAAGGGATCGGGAGGGCCTTAGGGCAGTACTTC
>TRBJ2-7|.|.|TRBV27
CASSLRRQVVYEQYF
TGTGCCAGCAGTTTAAGGAGACAGGTAGTGTACGAGCAGTACTTC
>TRBJ2-1|.|.|TRBV18
CASSPGGGDNEQFF
TGTGCCAGCTCACCAGGGGGTGGGGACAATGAGCAGTTCTTC
>TRBJ2-7|.|.|TRBV10-3
CAISESYRVKYEQYF
TGTGCCATCAGTGAGTCGTACAGGGTCAAGTACGAGCAGTACTTC
>TRBJ2-1|.|.|TRBV20-1
CSASNVATSSYNEQFF
TGCAGTGCTAGTAATGTAGCTACTAGCTCCTACAATGAGCAGTTCTTC
>TRBJ2-2|.|many|TRBV12-3/TRBV12-4
CASSFSRNTGELFF
TGTGCCAGCAGTTTCTCCCGGAACACCGGGGAGCTGTTTTTT
>TRBJ2-7|TRBD2|few|TRBV4-2
CASSQDSTSGPYEQYF
TGTGCCAGCAGCCAAGATTCGACTAGCGGGCCCTACGAGCAGTACTTC
>TRBJ2-1|.|.|TRBV10-2
CASSVGSYYNEQFF
TGCGCCAGCAGTGTGGGCAGCTACTACAATGAGCAGTTCTTC
>TRBJ2-7|.|.|TRBV5-1
CASSPRTEHYEQYF
TGCGCCAGCAGCCCCAGGACAGAACACTACGAGCAGTACTTC
>TRBJ2-3|.|few|TRBV10-3
CAIRDSSDTQYF
TGTGCCATCAGGGACAGTTCTGATACGCAGTATTTT
>TRBJ1-1|TRBD1|.|TRBV20-1
CSARDPDREATEAFF
TGCAGTGCTAGAGATCCTGACAGGGAGGCCACTGAAGCTTTCTTT
>TRBJ2-5|TRBD2|.|TRBV5-1
CASSLAKGTSVQETQYF
TGCGCCAGCAGCTTGGCCAAAGGGACTAGCGTCCAAGAGACCCAGTACTTC
>TRBJ2-3|.|few|TRBV5-1
CASSLVPRSSDTQYF
TGCGCCAGCAGCTTGGTCCCGCGGTCGTCAGATACGCAGTATTTT
>TRBJ2-3|.|few|TRBV5-1
CASSPPSPDTQYF
TGCGCCAGCAGCCCACCATCCCCAGATACGCAGTATTTT
>TRBJ2-2|.|few|TRBV20-1
CSARVRGRDAGELFF
TGCAGTGCTAGAGTCCGAGGACGGGATGCCGGGGAGCTGTTTTTT
>TRBJ1-3|.|.|TRBV7-6
CASSLVPGTGNTIYF
TGTGCCAGCAGCTTAGTTCCAGGGACTGGAAACACCATATATTTT
>TRBJ2-5|.|.|TRBV4-2
CASSRAHSVETQYF
TGTGCCAGCAGCAGGGCCCACTCCGTAGAGACCCAGTACTTC